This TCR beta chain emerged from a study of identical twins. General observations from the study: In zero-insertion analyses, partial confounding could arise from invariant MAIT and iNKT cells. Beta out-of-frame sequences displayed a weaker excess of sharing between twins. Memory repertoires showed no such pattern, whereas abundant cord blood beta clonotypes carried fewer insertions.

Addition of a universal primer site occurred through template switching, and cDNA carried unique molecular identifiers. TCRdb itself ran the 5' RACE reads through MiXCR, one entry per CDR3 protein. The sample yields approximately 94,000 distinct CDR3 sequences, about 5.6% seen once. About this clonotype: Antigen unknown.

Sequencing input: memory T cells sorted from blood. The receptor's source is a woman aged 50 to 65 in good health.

The CDR3 coding sequence is TGTGCCTGGAGTACAGGCGTTAGCAATCAGCCCCAGCATTTT. Its translation is CAWSTGVSNQPQHF. The chain links TRBV30 to TRBJ1-5; tentative D call: TRBD1 (5 bases). Per the germline V gene, CDR1 is GTSNPN and CDR2 is SVGIG (reference sequence). Trimming cost V 2 bases and J 0 bases, with 8 bases left between them. The CDR3 is 14 residues long.